The table lists the clone carrying this T cell receptor beta chain with many counts. TCR beta VDJ and CDR3 profiles were obtained from a genomic DNA template. MiXCR, applied by TCRdb to the reads, yields one record per CDR3 protein. The sample consists of about 250,000 distinct CDR3 sequences, 45% to 50% of them appearing once. This entry is derived from a study of CD8+CD57+ T cells in acquired aplastic anemia. Turning to the study itself: Sorted CD4+ and CD8+ cell DNA averaged roughly 3.2 ug.

Patients selected for sequencing had displayed CD8+CD57+ cell expansion by flow cytometry. Everyone among the patients had severe acquired aplastic anemia. The ends were cut back, 6 bases at V and 6 bases at J, with 9 bases in the middle. In germline, CDR1 is MNHEY, CDR2 SVGAGI. This CDR3 spans 13 amino acids. The sequenced material came from sorted CD4+, CD8+, or CD8+CD57+ T cells (not recorded which) from PBMCs. The receptor was derived from a human donor with aplastic anemia. This chain links TRBV6-5 with TRBJ1-6; D unresolved. The CDR3 DNA follows: TGTGCCAGCAGCTTATATCGTAATTCACCCCTCCACTTT. Translating gives CASSLYRNSPLHF.